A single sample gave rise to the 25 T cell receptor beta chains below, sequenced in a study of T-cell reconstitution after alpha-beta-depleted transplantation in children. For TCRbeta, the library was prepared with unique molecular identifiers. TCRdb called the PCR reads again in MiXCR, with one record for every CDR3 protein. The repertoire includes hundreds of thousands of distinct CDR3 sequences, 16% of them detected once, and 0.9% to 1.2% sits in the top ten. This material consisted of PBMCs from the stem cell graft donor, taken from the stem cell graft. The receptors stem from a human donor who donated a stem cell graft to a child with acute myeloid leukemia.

This CDR3 reads CASSDLGTGLQETQYF. DNA for the CDR3: TGTGCCAGCAGCGACCTCGGGACAGGGCTCCAAGAGACCCAGTACTTC. The genes are TRBV2 and TRBJ2-5; 9 bases match TRBD1. This CDR3 has 16 residues. Germline V gives CDR1 SNHLY, CDR2 FYNNEI. V shed 6 bases and J 1 base; nucleotides not matched to a gene: 9.

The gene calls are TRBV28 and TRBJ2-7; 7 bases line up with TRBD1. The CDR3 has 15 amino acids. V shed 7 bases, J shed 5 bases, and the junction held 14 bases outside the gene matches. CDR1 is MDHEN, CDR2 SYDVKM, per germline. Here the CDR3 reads CASTETGTAGNEQYV. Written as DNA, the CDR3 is TGTGCCAGCACCGAGACCGGGACAGCAGGAAACGAGCAGTACGTC.

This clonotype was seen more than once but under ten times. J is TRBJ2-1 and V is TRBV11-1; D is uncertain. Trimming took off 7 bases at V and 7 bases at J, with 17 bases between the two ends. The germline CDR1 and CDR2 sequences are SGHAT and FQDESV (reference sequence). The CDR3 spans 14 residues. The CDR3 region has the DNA TGTGCCAGCACCTGGCAGGCTGGTCGGAATGAGCAGTTCTTC. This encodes CASTWQAGRNEQFF. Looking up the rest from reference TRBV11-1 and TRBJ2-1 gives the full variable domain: EAEVAQSPRYKITEKSQAVAFWCDPISGHATLYWYRQILGQGPELLVQFQDESVVDDSQLPKDRFSAERLKGVDSTLKIQPAELGDSAMYLCASTWQAGRNEQFFGPGTRLTVL.

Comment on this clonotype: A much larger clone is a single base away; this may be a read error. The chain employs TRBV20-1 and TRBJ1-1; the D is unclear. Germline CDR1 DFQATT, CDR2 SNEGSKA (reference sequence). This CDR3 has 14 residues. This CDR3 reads CGAREERSRTEAFF. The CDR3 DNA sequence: TGCGGTGCTAGAGAGGAGAGAAGTAGGACTGAAGCTTTCTTT.

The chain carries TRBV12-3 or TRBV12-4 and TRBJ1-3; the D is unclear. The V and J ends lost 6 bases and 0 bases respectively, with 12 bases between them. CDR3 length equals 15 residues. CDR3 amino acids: CASSPQISSGNTIYF. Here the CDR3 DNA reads TGTGCCAGCAGCCCCCAGATTTCCTCTGGAAACACCATATATTTT.

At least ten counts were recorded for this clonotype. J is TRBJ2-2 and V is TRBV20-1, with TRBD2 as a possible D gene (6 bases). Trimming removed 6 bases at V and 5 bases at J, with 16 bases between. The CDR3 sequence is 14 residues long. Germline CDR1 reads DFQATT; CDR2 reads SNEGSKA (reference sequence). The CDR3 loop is CSAYAPRGTGELFF. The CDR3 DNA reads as TGCAGTGCGTATGCCCCTCGGGGGACCGGGGAGCTGTTTTTT.

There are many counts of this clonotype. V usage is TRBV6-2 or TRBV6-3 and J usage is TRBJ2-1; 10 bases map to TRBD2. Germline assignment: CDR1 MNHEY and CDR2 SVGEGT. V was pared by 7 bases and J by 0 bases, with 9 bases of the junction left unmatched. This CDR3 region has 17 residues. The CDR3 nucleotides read TGTGCCAGCACCCAAGGGGAGCGGGGGGGCTCCTACAATGAGCAGTTCTTC. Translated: CASTQGERGGSYNEQFF.

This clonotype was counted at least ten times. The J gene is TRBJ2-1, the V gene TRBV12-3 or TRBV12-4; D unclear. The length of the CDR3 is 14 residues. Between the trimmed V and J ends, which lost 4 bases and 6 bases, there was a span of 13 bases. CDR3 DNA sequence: TGTGCCAGCAGTTCCCCGGATGGGCGCAATGAGCAGTTCTTC. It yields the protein CASSSPDGRNEQFF.

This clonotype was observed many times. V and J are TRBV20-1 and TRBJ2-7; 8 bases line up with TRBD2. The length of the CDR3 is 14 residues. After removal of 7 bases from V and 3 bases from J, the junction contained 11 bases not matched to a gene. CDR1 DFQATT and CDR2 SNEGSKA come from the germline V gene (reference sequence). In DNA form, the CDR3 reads TGCAGTGTGAAACTAGCGGAACGATTCTACGAGCAGTACTTC. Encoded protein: CSVKLAERFYEQYF.

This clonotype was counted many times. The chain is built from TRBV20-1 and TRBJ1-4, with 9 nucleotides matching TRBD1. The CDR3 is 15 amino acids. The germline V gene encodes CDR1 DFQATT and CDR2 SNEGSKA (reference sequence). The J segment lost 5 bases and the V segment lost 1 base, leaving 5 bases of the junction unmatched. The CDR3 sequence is CSARVTGTGNEKLFF. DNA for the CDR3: TGCAGTGCTAGAGTGACCGGGACAGGGAATGAAAAACTGTTTTTT.

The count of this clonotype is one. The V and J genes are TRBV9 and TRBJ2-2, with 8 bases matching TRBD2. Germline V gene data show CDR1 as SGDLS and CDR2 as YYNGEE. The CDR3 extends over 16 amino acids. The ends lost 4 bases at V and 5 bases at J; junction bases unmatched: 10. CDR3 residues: CASSPSGGAATGELFF. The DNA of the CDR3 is TGTGCCAGCAGCCCCTCGGGGGGGGCCGCTACCGGGGAGCTGTTTTTT.

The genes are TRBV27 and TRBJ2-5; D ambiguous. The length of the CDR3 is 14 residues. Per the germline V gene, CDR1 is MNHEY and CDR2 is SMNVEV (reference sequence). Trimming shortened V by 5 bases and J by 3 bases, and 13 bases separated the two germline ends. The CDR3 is CASSPNGLEETQYF. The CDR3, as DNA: TGTGCCAGCAGTCCCAACGGGTTAGAAGAGACCCAGTACTTC.

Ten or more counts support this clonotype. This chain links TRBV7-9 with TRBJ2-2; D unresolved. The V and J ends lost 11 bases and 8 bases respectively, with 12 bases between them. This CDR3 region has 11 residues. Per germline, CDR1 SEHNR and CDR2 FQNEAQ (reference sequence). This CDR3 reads CASRTGGELFF. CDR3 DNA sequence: TGTGCCTCTCGGACGGGTGGGGAGCTGTTTTTT.

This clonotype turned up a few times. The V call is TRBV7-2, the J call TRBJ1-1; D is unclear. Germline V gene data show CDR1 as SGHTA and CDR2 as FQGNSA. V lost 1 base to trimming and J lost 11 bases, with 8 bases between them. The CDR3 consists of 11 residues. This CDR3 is CASSLETGAFF. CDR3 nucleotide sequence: TGTGCCAGCAGCTTAGAAACTGGGGCTTTCTTT.

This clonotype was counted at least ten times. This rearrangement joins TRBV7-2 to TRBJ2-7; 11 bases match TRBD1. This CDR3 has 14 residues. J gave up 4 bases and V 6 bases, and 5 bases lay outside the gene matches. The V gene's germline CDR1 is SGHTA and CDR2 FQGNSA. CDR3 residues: CASSQDRGQYEQYF. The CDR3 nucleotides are TGTGCCAGCAGTCAGGACAGGGGGCAATACGAGCAGTACTTC.

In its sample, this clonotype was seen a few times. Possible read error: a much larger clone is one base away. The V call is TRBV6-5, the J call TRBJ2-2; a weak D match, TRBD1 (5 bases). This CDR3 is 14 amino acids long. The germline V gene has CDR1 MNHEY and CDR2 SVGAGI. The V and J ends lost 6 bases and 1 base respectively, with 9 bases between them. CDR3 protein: CASSVRVNTGELFF. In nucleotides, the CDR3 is TGTGCCAGCAGCGTCAGGGTGAACACCGGGGAGCTGTTTTTT.

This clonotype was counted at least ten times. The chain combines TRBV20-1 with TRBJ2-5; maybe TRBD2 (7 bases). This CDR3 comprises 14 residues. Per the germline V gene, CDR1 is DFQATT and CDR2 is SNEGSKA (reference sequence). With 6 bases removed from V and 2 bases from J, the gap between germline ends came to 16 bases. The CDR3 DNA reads TGCAGTGCCCGACGGGGGGCCGGACAAGAGACCCAGTACTTC. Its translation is CSARRGAGQETQYF.

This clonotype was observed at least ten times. CDR3 nucleotides: TGCAGTGCACCCAGCGGGGGGGCTGTAGATACGCAGTATTTT. Protein: CSAPSGGAVDTQYF. This chain links TRBV20-1 with TRBJ2-3, with 10 bases identical to TRBD2. J lost 5 bases, V lost 6 bases, and 8 bases had no gene match. The CDR3 loop spans 14 amino acids. Germline V gene data show CDR1 as DFQATT and CDR2 as SNEGSKA (reference sequence).

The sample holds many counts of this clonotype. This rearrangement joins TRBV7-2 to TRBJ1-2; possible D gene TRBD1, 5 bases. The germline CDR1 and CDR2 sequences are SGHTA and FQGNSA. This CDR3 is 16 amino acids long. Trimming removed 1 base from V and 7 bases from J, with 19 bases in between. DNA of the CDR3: TGTGCCAGCAGCTTAGAGTACAGCCAAAGGGGAACTGGCTACACCTTC. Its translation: CASSLEYSQRGTGYTF.

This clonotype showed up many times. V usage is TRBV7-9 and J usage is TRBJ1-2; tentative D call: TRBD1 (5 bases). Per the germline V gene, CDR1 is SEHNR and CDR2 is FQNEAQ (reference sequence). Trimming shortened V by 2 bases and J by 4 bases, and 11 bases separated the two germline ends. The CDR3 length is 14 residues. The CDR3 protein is CASSLPGQGYGYTF. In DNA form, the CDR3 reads TGTGCCAGCAGCTTACCGGGGCAGGGCTATGGCTACACCTTC.

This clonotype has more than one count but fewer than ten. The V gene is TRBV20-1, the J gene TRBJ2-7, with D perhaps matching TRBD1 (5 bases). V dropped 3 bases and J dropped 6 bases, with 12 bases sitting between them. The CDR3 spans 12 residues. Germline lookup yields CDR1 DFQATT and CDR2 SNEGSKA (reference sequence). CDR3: CSASIGAVEQYF. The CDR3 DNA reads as TGCAGTGCTAGTATAGGGGCGGTCGAGCAGTACTTC.

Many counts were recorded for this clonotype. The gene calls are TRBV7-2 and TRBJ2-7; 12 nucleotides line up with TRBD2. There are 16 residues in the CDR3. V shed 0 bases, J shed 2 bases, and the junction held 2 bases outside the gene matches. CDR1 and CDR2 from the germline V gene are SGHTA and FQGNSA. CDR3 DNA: TGTGCCAGCAGCTTAGCGAGACTAGCGGGGGCCTACGAGCAGTACTTC. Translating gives CASSLARLAGAYEQYF.

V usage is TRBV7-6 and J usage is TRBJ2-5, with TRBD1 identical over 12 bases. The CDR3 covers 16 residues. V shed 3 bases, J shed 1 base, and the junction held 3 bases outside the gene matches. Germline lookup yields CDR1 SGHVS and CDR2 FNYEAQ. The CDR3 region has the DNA TGTGCCAGCAGCTTCCGGGACAGGGGGCCCCAAGAGACCCAGTACTTC. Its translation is CASSFRDRGPQETQYF. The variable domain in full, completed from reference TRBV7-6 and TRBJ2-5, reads GAGVSQSPRYKVTKRGQDVALRCDPISGHVSLYWYRQALGQGPEFLTYFNYEAQQDKSGLPNDRFSAERPEGSISTLTIQRTEQRDSAMYRCASSFRDRGPQETQYFGPGTRLLVL.

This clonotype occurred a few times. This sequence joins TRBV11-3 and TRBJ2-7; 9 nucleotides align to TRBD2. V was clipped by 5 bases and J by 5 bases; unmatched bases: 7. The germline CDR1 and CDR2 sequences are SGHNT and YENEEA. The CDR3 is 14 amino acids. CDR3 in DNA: TGTGCCAGCAGCCATAGCGGGGGAAGTAACGAGCAGTACTTC. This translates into CASSHSGGSNEQYF. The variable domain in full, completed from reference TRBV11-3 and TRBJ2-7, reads EAGVVQSPRYKIIEKKQPVAFWCNPISGHNTLYWYLQNLGQGPELLIRYENEEAVDDSQLPKDRFSAERLKGVDSTLKIQPAELGDSAVYLCASSHSGGSNEQYFGPGTRLTVT.

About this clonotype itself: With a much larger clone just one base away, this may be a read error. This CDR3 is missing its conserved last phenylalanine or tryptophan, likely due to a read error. Written as DNA, the CDR3 is TGCAGTGCTAGAGTACTAGATACGCAGTATTCT. Its protein product is CSARVLDTQYS. The chain is built from TRBV20-1 and TRBJ2-3; D gene unclear. The length of the CDR3 is 11 residues. Germline V CDR1 and CDR2: DFQATT, SNEGSKA (reference sequence). The V gene lost 1 base and the J gene lost 5 bases, with 4 bases spanning the gap.